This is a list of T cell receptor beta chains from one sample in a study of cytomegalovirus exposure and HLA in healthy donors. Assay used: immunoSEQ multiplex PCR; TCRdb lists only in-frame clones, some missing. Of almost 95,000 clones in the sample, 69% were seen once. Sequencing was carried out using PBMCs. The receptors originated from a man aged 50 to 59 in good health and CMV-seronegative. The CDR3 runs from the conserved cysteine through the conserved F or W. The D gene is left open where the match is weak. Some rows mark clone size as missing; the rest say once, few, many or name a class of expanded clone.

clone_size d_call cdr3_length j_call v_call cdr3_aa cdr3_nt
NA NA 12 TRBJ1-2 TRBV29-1 CSVEEGGPAATF TGCAGCGTTGAAGAGGGTGGGCCGGCCGCCACCTTC
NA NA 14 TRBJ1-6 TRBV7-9 CASSLLGRNSPLHF TGTGCCAGCAGCTTACTGGGGAGGAATTCACCCCTCCACTTT
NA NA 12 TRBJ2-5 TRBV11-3 CASSFERETQYF TGTGCCAGCAGCTTCGAGAGGGAGACCCAGTACTTC
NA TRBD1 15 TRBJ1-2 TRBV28 CASSLRGQGDYGYTF TGTGCCAGCAGTCTAAGGGGACAGGGAGACTATGGCTACACCTTC
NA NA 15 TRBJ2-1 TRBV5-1 CASSLAPPAGNEQFF TGCGCCAGCAGCTTGGCCCCTCCGGCAGGCAATGAGCAGTTCTTC
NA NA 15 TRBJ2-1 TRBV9 CASSVESGEGNEQFF TGTGCCAGCAGCGTAGAGTCGGGAGAGGGCAATGAGCAGTTCTTC
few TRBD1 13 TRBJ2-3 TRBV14 CASSPTGEDTQYF TGTGCCAGCAGCCCGACAGGGGAAGATACGCAGTATTTT
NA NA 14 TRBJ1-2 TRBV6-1 CASSEIGTWGGYTF TGTGCCAGCAGTGAAATCGGCACCTGGGGCGGCTACACCTTC
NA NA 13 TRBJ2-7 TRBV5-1 CASSVLASYEQYF TGCGCCAGCAGCGTCCTAGCTTCCTACGAGCAGTACTTC
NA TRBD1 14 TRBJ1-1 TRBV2 CASRDRGLNTEAFF TGTGCCAGCAGAGACAGGGGGCTGAACACTGAAGCTTTCTTT
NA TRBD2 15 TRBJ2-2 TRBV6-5 CATASGGPGTGELFF TGTGCCACCGCTAGCGGGGGGCCAGGGACCGGGGAGCTGTTTTTT
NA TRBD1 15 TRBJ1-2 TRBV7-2 CASSPGGQGRYGYTF TGTGCCAGCAGCCCTGGGGGACAGGGGAGGTATGGCTACACCTTC
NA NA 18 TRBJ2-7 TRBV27 CASRTTTDGIPGNYEQYF TGTGCCAGCAGAACCACGACTGACGGGATCCCGGGCAACTACGAGCAGTACTTC
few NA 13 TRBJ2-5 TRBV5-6 CASSYTGIRTQYF TGTGCCAGCAGCTACACCGGGATCCGGACCCAGTACTTC